These 8 T cell receptor beta chains were sequenced from one sample in a study of Ad26.COV2.S vaccination and SARS-CoV-2 variants. Stated treatment: roughly 18 received Ad26.COV2.S at low or high dose, single or two shots; roughly five received placebo; per-sample allocation not given. Material that was analyzed had been drawn on day 63 after the first vaccine or placebo injection. The data were produced by immunoSEQ multiplex PCR, yet TCRdb's version contains in-frame clones alone and is incomplete. Altogether some 410,000 clones are present, about 90% being singletons, with the ten largest covering around 1.8%. Sample: peripheral blood, taken in a trial of Ad26.COV2.S vaccine versus placebo. The receptor source for this set is a person aged 18-60 years who received the Ad26.COV2.S COVID-19 vaccine or a placebo.

The rearrangement joins TRBV5-1 to TRBJ1-6; D remains ambiguous. The CDR3 loop spans 15 amino acids. Looked up from germline, CDR1 is SGHRS and CDR2 is YFSETQ. V shed 0 bases and J shed 5 bases, with 9 bases lying between them. The DNA of the CDR3 is TGCGCCAGCAGCTTGGCGTTTGGGGATAATTCACCCCTCCACTTT. Translated: CASSLAFGDNSPLHF.

The CDR3 reads CASRPGTSGVEGELFF. CDR3 sequence (DNA): TGTGCCAGCAGGCCTGGGACTAGCGGGGTCGAAGGGGAGCTGTTTTTT. This sequence joins TRBV27 and TRBJ2-2, with 13 bases aligning to TRBD2. This CDR3 has 16 amino acids. The J segment lost 8 bases and the V segment lost 6 bases, leaving 9 bases of the junction unmatched. CDR1 MNHEY and CDR2 SMNVEV come from the germline V gene (reference sequence).

This clone occurred once. The chain recombines TRBV6-5 with TRBJ1-3; D gene unclear. The germline gives CDR1 MNHEY, CDR2 SVGAGI. This CDR3 contains 14 residues. Trimming left V 2 bases short and J 4 bases short, with 9 bases between. The chain's CDR3 is CASSYGVGGNTIYF. DNA of the CDR3: TGTGCCAGCAGTTACGGAGTCGGGGGAAACACCATATATTTT.

This chain links TRBV18 with TRBJ2-7, with TRBD2 matching over 9 bases. Trimming at V came to 4 bases and at J to 7 bases, leaving 11 bases not matched to a gene. CDR1 is KGHSH and CDR2 is LQKENI in the germline V gene. The CDR3 contains 15 residues. The CDR3 DNA sequence: TGTGCCAGCTCACGAGCCGGGACTAGCTCGTTGGAGCAGTACTTC. Its translation is CASSRAGTSSLEQYF.

The chain couples TRBV30 to TRBJ2-1, with 7 nucleotides matching TRBD2. This CDR3 has 13 amino acids. V was clipped by 4 bases and J by 4 bases; unmatched bases: 4. The germline CDR1 and CDR2 sequences are GTSNPN and SVGIG (reference sequence). CDR3 bases: TGTGCCTGGATGTCTAGCGGATACAATGAGCAGTTCTTC. It translates to CAWMSSGYNEQFF. Variable domain in full (rest from reference TRBV30 and TRBJ2-1): SQTIHQWPATLVQPVGSPLSLECTVEGTSNPNLYWYRQAAGRGLQLLFYSVGIGQISSEVPQNLSASRPQDRQFILSSKKLLLSDSGFYLCAWMSSGYNEQFFGPGTRLTVL.

The chain is built from TRBV7-2 and TRBJ2-1, with 9 bases that match TRBD2. The germline V gene encodes CDR1 SGHTA and CDR2 FQGNSA. This CDR3 has 15 amino acids. V lost 4 bases, J lost 8 bases, and 9 bases stayed unmatched. In DNA form, the CDR3 reads TGTGCCAGCAGCTATAGCGGGGGAAGCGGATATGAGCAGTTCTTC. The encoded protein is CASSYSGGSGYEQFF.

This chain joins TRBV18 and TRBJ2-3; the D is unclear. V gave up 6 bases and J gave up 6 bases, with 16 bases separating them. The CDR3 consists of 14 residues. Germline CDR1 reads KGHSH; CDR2 reads LQKENI. This chain's CDR3 is CASSPAISGDTQYF. The DNA for the CDR3 is TGTGCCAGCTCTCCCGCTATCTCCGGGGATACGCAGTATTTT.

The CDR3 protein is CASSLVPPVEAFF. The CDR3, as DNA: TGTGCCAGCAGCTTGGTTCCACCTGTTGAAGCTTTCTTT. V gene TRBV5-5 combines with J gene TRBJ1-1; D is unclear. Germline loops: CDR1 SGHKS, CDR2 YYEKEE (reference sequence). The CDR3 consists of 13 residues. Deletions cut 0 bases from V and 7 bases from J, with 10 bases between.